These T cell receptor beta chains were read from a single sample in a study of blood T cell repertoires in COVID-19. This table comes from immunoSEQ multiplex PCR, and its TCRdb copy is limited to in-frame clones, with some not included. The profile covers 200,000 to 250,000 clones, with approximately 90% appearing a single time and around 3.8% taken by the ten largest. The sequenced sample consisted of PBMCs or T cells enriched from blood (not recorded which). These receptors were taken from a woman in her 40s with acute COVID-19. Both conserved end residues are part of each CDR3. Each record gives: CDR3 DNA, CDR3 protein, V gene, clone size, D gene, J gene. D genes are given only for firm matches. Rows give clone size only sometimes, using once, few, many, or a class for an expanded clone.

CDR3nt: TGTGCCACCAGTGAGGAGGGGGACAGGGCTGGCTACACCTTC; CDR3aa: CATSEEGDRAGYTF; v_gene: TRBV24-1; abundance: .; d_gene: TRBD1; j_gene: TRBJ1-2
CDR3nt: TGTGCCAGCAGCAAAAGGGTAGGCGGGGCGAGCTCCTACAATGAGCAGTTCTTC; CDR3aa: CASSKRVGGASSYNEQFF; v_gene: TRBV3-1/TRBV3-2; abundance: once; d_gene: .; j_gene: TRBJ2-1
CDR3nt: TGTGCCAGCAGCTCACCTGGGAGCTCGAACACCGGGGAGCTGTTTTTT; CDR3aa: CASSSPGSSNTGELFF; v_gene: TRBV11-3; abundance: once; d_gene: .; j_gene: TRBJ2-2
CDR3nt: TGTGCTACCTCAGGGGGCGGAGGTAATGAAAAACTGTTTTTT; CDR3aa: CATSGGGGNEKLFF; v_gene: TRBV12-5; abundance: .; d_gene: TRBD1; j_gene: TRBJ1-4
CDR3nt: TGTGCCAGCATGTGGGGGGGGCCCACAGATACGCAGTATTTT; CDR3aa: CASMWGGPTDTQYF; v_gene: TRBV2; abundance: .; d_gene: .; j_gene: TRBJ2-3
CDR3nt: TGTGCCAGCAGCGAATCGGACGGAGGGATCTATGGCTACACCTTC; CDR3aa: CASSESDGGIYGYTF; v_gene: TRBV9; abundance: .; d_gene: .; j_gene: TRBJ1-2
CDR3nt: TGCGCCAGCAGCCAAGATGTACGGACTGAAGCTTTCTTT; CDR3aa: CASSQDVRTEAFF; v_gene: TRBV4-3; abundance: .; d_gene: .; j_gene: TRBJ1-1
CDR3nt: TGTGCCAGCAGCTCGGAAACAGGTCCTCGGTCCCTCCTCCAAGAGACCCAGTACTTC; CDR3aa: CASSSETGPRSLLQETQYF; v_gene: TRBV7-9; abundance: .; d_gene: .; j_gene: TRBJ2-5
CDR3nt: TGCAGTGCTAGTAGCGCAGTGCATAATGAAAAACTGTTTTTT; CDR3aa: CSASSAVHNEKLFF; v_gene: TRBV20-1; abundance: .; d_gene: .; j_gene: TRBJ1-4
CDR3nt: TGTGCCAGTAGTATTAGGGGTCAGACAGGGGGCACAGATACGCAGTATTTT; CDR3aa: CASSIRGQTGGTDTQYF; v_gene: TRBV19; abundance: .; d_gene: TRBD1; j_gene: TRBJ2-3
CDR3nt: TGCAGTGCTAGTAGTATCGGGGGGACAGGGAGCAATCAGCCCCAGCATTTT; CDR3aa: CSASSIGGTGSNQPQHF; v_gene: TRBV20-1; abundance: .; d_gene: TRBD1; j_gene: TRBJ1-5
CDR3nt: TGTGCCAGCCTACTAGGTGGGAACACTGAAGCTTTCTTT; CDR3aa: CASLLGGNTEAFF; v_gene: TRBV6-5; abundance: .; d_gene: .; j_gene: TRBJ1-1
CDR3nt: TGTGCCAGCAGTCTGAGGTCCTACGAGCAGTACTTC; CDR3aa: CASSLRSYEQYF; v_gene: TRBV12-3/TRBV12-4; abundance: .; d_gene: .; j_gene: TRBJ2-7
CDR3nt: TGTGCCAGCAGCTATCGGACAGACTATGGCTACACCTTC; CDR3aa: CASSYRTDYGYTF; v_gene: TRBV14; abundance: few; d_gene: .; j_gene: TRBJ1-2
CDR3nt: TGTGCCAGCAGTGAATTATCCAGCGCGAACACCGGGGAGCTGTTTTTT; CDR3aa: CASSELSSANTGELFF; v_gene: TRBV25-1; abundance: .; d_gene: .; j_gene: TRBJ2-2
CDR3nt: TGCGCCAGCAGCCAAGGCCTTCTAACTAAAGATAGCAATCAGCCCCAGCATTTT; CDR3aa: CASSQGLLTKDSNQPQHF; v_gene: TRBV4-3; abundance: .; d_gene: .; j_gene: TRBJ1-5
CDR3nt: TGTGCCAGCAGCTTAGCCAGGGTTGCTCTAGGCACCGGGGAGCTGTTTTTT; CDR3aa: CASSLARVALGTGELFF; v_gene: TRBV13; abundance: .; d_gene: .; j_gene: TRBJ2-2
CDR3nt: TGTGCCTGGAGGAGGACAGGGGCCGGCTACACCTTC; CDR3aa: CAWRRTGAGYTF; v_gene: TRBV30; abundance: .; d_gene: TRBD1; j_gene: TRBJ1-2
CDR3nt: TGTGCCAGCAGCTTACAGGGTTGGTCTCAAGAGACCCAGTACTTC; CDR3aa: CASSLQGWSQETQYF; v_gene: TRBV7-3; abundance: .; d_gene: .; j_gene: TRBJ2-5
CDR3nt: TGTGCCAGTAGTATAGGAAGGGTGGAAGGAGGCACTGAAGCTTTCTTT; CDR3aa: CASSIGRVEGGTEAFF; v_gene: TRBV19; abundance: .; d_gene: .; j_gene: TRBJ1-1